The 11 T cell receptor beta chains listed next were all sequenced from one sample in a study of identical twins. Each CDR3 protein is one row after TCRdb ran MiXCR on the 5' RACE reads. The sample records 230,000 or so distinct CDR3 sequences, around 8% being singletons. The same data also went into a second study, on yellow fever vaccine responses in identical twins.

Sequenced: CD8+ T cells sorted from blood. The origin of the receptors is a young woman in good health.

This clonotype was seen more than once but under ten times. Written as DNA, the CDR3 is TGTGCCAGCAGCTTAGGACAACAGGTTACCCAAACTAACACCGGGGAGCTGTTTTTT. This encodes CASSLGQQVTQTNTGELFF. The rearrangement joins TRBV7-6 to TRBJ2-2; tentative D call: TRBD1 (5 bases). This CDR3 contains 19 residues. The germline V and J ends were trimmed by 1 base and 2 bases, with 20 bases remaining between them. CDR1 SGHVS and CDR2 FNYEAQ come from the germline V gene.

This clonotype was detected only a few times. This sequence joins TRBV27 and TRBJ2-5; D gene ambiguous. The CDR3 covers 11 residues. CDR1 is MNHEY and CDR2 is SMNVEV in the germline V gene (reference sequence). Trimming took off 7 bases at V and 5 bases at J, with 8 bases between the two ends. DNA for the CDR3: TGTGCCAGCATGGTCCAGGAGACCCAGTACTTC. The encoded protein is CASMVQETQYF.

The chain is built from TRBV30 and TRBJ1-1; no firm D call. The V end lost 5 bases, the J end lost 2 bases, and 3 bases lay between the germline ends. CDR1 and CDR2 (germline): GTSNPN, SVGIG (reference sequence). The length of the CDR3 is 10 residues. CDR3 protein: CAWDNTEAFF. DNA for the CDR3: TGTGCCTGGGACAACACTGAAGCTTTCTTT.

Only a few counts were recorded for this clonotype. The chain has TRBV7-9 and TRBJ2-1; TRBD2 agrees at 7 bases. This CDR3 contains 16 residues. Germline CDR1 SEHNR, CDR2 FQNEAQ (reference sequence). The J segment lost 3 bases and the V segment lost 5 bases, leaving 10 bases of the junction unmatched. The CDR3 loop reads CASSPGAGYFYNEQFF. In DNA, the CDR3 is TGTGCCAGCAGCCCAGGAGCGGGGTACTTCTACAATGAGCAGTTCTTC. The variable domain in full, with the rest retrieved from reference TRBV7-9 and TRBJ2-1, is DTGVSQNPRHKITKRGQNVTFRCDPISEHNRLYWYRQTLGQGPEFLTYFQNEAQLEKSRLLSDRFSAERPKGSFSTLEIQRTEQGDSAMYLCASSPGAGYFYNEQFFGPGTRLTVL.

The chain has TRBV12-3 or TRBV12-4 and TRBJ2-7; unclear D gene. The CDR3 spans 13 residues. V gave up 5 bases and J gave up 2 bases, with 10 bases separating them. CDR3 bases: TGTGCCAGCAGTCCAAGCAACGCCTACGAGCAGTACTTC. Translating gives CASSPSNAYEQYF.

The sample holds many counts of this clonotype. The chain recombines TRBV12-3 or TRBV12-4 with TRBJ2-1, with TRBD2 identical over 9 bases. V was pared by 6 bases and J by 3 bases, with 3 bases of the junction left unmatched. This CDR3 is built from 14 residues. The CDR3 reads CASSAGGRYNEQFF. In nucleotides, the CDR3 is TGTGCCAGCAGCGCGGGAGGGCGCTACAATGAGCAGTTCTTC.

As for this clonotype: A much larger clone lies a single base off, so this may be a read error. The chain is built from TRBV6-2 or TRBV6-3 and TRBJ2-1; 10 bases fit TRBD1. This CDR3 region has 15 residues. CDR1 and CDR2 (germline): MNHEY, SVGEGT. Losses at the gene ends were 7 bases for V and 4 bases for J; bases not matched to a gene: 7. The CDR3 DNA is TGTGCCAGCACCCCCGGACAGGGGGGGTACAATGAGCAGTTCTTC. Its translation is CASTPGQGGYNEQFF.

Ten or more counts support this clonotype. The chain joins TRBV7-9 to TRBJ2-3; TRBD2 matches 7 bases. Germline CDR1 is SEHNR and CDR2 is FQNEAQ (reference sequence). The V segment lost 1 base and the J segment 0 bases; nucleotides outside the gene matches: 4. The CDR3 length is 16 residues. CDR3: CASSLELATSTDTQYF. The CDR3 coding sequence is TGTGCCAGCAGCTTAGAACTAGCGACTAGCACAGATACGCAGTATTTT.

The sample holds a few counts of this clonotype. CDR3 loop: CASGTDQETQYF. In DNA form, the CDR3 reads TGTGCCAGCGGGACCGATCAAGAGACCCAGTACTTC. This rearrangement joins TRBV7-9 to TRBJ2-5; D could derive from TRBD1 or TRBD2 (5 bases each). The CDR3 length is 12 residues. The germline CDR1 and CDR2 sequences are SEHNR and FQNEAQ (reference sequence). V lost 8 bases and J lost 2, with 9 bases in between.

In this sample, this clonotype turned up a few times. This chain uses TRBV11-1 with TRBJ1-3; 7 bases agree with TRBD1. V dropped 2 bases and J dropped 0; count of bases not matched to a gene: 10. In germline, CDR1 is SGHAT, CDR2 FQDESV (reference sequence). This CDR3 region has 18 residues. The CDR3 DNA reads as TGTGCCAGCAGCTTAAGCCCGGGACAGTCCTACTCTGGAAACACCATATATTTT. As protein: CASSLSPGQSYSGNTIYF.

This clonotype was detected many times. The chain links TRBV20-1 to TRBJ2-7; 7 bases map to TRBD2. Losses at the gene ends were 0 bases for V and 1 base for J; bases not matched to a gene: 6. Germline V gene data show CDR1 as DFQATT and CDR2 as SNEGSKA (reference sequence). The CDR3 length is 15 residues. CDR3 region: CSARESERESYEQYF. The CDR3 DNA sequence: TGCAGTGCTAGAGAGTCAGAGCGGGAATCCTACGAGCAGTACTTC.